The sequence of this T cell receptor beta chain was determined in a study of cytomegalovirus exposure and HLA in healthy donors. Study-wide findings and caveats: The study listed 150 to 200 cytomegalovirus-associated TCR beta chains. Roughly uniform depth of sequencing across donors was assumed in presence/absence analyses.

Notes on this clone: As yet, its antigen is unknown.

The V gene end was trimmed by 4 bases and the J gene end by 6 bases; junction bases not matched to a gene: 16. This CDR3 contains 18 residues. The germline CDR1 and CDR2 sequences are MRHNA and SNTAGT. Both 60 Vbeta primers and 13 Jbeta primers went into the PCR. Per the study methods: In a later analysis, some 10 million of around 75 million unique beta chains occurred in at least two donors. Measured with immunoSEQ multiplex PCR; TCRdb has only the in-frame clones, and not every one. Clonal size and the V and J genes are those of that table, whereas D and trimming came from the DNA. The data contain 110,000 to 150,000 clones, more than 60% of them singletons.

This clonotype was sampled from a man aged 40-49 years in good health and CMV-seronegative. The rearrangement joins TRBV6-4 to TRBJ2-5, with 11 nucleotides matching TRBD2. Sequenced material: PBMCs. CDR3 loop: CASSASGATSGEGKTQYF. In nucleotides, the CDR3 is TGTGCCAGCAGTGCCTCTGGGGCGACTAGCGGGGAAGGAAAGACCCAGTACTTC.